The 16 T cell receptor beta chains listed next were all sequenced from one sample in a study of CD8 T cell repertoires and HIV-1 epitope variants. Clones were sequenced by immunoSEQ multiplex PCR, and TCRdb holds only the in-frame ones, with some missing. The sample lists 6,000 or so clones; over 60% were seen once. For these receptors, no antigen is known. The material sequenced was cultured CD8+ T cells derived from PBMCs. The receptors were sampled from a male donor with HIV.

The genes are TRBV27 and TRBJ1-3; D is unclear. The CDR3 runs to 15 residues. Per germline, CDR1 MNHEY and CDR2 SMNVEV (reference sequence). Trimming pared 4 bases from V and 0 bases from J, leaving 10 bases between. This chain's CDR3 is CASSSVMSSGNTIYF. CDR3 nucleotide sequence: TGTGCCAGCAGTTCCGTCATGAGCTCTGGAAACACCATATATTTT.

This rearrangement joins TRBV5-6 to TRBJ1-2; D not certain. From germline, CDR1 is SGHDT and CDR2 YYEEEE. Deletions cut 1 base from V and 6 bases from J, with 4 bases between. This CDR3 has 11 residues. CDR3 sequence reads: CASSLRDGYTF. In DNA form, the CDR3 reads TGTGCCAGCAGCTTGAGGGATGGCTACACCTTC.

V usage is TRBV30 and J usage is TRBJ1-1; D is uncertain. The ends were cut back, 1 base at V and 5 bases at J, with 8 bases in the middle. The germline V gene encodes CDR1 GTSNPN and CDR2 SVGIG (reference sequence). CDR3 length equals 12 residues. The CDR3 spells CAWSESWTEAFF. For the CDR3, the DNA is TGTGCCTGGAGTGAGAGTTGGACTGAAGCTTTCTTT.

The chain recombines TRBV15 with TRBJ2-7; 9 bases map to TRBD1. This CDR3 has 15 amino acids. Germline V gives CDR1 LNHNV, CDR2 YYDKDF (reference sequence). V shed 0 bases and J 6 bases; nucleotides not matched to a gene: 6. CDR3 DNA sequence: TGTGCCACCAGCAGAGATTTAACAGGGGGCGGCGAGCAGTACTTC. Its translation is CATSRDLTGGGEQYF.

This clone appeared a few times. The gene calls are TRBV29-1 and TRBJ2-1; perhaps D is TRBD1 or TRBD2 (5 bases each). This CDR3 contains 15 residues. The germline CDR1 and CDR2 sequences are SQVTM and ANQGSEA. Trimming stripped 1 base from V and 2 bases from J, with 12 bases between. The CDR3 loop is CSVEGRGRTYNEQFF. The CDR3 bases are TGCAGCGTTGAAGGTAGGGGACGTACCTACAATGAGCAGTTCTTC.

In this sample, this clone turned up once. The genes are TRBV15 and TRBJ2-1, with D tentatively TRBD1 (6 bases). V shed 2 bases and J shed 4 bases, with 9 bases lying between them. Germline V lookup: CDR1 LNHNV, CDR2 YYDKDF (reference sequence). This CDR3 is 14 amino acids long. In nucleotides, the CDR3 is TGTGCCACCAGCAGACGGACAGCATACAATGAGCAGTTCTTC. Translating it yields CATSRRTAYNEQFF.

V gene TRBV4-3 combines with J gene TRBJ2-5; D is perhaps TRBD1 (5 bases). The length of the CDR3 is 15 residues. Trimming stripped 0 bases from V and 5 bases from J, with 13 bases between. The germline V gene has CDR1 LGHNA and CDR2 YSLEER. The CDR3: CASSQEIGRDETQYF. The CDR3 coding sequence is TGCGCCAGCAGCCAAGAAATAGGCAGGGATGAGACCCAGTACTTC.

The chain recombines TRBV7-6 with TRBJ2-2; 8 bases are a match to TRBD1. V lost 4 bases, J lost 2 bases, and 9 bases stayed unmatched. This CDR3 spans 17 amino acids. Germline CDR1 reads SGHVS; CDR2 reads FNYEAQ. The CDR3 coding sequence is TGTGCCAGCAGCTCCCTCGACAGGGGTTCTAACACCGGGGAGCTGTTTTTT. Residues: CASSSLDRGSNTGELFF.

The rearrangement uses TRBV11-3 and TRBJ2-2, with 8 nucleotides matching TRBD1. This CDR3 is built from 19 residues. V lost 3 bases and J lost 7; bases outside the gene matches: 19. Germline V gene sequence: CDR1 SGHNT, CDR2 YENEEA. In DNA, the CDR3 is TGTGCCAGCAGCTTCGGAGGTGTTCGAGGACAGGGCATCGGCGGGGAGCTGTTTTTT. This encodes CASSFGGVRGQGIGGELFF. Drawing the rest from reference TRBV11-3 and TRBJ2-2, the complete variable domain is EAGVVQSPRYKIIEKKQPVAFWCNPISGHNTLYWYLQNLGQGPELLIRYENEEAVDDSQLPKDRFSAERLKGVDSTLKIQPAELGDSAVYLCASSFGGVRGQGIGGELFFGEGSRLTVL.

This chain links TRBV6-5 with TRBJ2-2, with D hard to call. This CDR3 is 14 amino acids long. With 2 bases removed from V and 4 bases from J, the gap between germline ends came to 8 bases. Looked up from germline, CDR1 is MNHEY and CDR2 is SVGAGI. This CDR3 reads CASSYMVVTGELFF. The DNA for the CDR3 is TGTGCCAGCAGTTACATGGTGGTCACCGGGGAGCTGTTTTTT.

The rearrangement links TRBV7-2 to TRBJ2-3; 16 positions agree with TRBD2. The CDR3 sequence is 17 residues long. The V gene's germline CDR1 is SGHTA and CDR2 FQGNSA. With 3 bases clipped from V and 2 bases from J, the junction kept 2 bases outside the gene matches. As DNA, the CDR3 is TGTGCCAGCAGCTTGGGACTAGCGGGAGGGCCCACAGATACGCAGTATTTT. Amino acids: CASSLGLAGGPTDTQYF. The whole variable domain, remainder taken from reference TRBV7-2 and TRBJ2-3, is GAGVSQSPSNKVTEKGKDVELRCDPISGHTALYWYRQSLGQGLEFLIYFQGNSAPDKSGLPSDRFSAERTGGSVSTLTIQRTQQEDSAVYLCASSLGLAGGPTDTQYFGPGTRLTVL.

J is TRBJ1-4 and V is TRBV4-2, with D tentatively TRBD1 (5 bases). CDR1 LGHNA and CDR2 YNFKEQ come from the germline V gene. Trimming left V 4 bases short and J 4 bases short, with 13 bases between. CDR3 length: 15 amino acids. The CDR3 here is CASSPGDGGNEKLFF. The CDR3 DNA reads TGTGCCAGCAGCCCGGGGGACGGGGGTAATGAAAAACTGTTTTTT.

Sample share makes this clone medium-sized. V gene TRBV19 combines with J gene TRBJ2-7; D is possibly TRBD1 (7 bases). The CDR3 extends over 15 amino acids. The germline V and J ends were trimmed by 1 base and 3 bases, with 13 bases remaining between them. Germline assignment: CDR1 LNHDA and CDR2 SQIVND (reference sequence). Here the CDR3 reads CASSIAGDSLYEQYF. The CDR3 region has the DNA TGTGCCAGTAGTATAGCGGGGGACAGCCTCTACGAGCAGTACTTC.

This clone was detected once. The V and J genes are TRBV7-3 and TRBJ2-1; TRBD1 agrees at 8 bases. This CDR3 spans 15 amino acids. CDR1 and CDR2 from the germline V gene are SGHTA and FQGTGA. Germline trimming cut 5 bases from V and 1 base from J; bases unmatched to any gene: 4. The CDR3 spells CASSPTGASYNEQFF. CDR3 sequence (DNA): TGTGCCAGCAGCCCGACAGGGGCGTCCTACAATGAGCAGTTCTTC.

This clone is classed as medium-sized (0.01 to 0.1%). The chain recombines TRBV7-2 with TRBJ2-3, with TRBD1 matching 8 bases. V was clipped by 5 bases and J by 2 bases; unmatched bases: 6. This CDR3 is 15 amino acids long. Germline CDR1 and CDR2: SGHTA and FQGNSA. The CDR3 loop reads CASSPGQGNTDTQYF. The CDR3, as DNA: TGTGCCAGCAGCCCAGGACAGGGCAACACAGATACGCAGTATTTT.

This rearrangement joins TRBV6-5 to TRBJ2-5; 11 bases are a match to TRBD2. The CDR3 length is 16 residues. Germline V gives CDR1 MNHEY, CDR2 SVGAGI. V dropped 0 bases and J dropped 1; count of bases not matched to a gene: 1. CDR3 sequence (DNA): TGTGCCAGCAGTTACTCCGGGACTAGCGGCCAAGAGACCCAGTACTTC. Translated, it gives CASSYSGTSGQETQYF.